The rows below give T cell receptor beta chains drawn from one sample of a study of cytomegalovirus exposure and HLA in healthy donors. The protocol was immunoSEQ multiplex PCR, while the TCRdb copy is restricted to in-frame clones and leaves out a portion. The table records some 270,000 clones, 65% to 90% of them present only once. The specimen sequenced was PBMCs. These receptor sequences come from a young woman in good health and CMV-seronegative. Both conserved end residues are part of each CDR3. D genes are given only for firm matches. A clone size is listed for some rows: how often the clone was seen (once, few, many), or a class if it is expanded.

TRBJ2-7 | . | TRBV7-2 | . | CASSLLGLRDEQYF | TGTGCCAGCAGCTTACTTGGTCTCCGGGACGAGCAGTACTTC
TRBJ2-2 | . | TRBV5-1 | . | CASTLVYREYGELFF | TGCGCCAGCACCCTTGTATATCGGGAGTACGGGGAGCTGTTTTTT
TRBJ1-4 | . | TRBV30 | . | CAWSANQGTTNEKLFF | TGTGCCTGGAGTGCCAATCAGGGCACAACTAATGAAAAACTGTTTTTT
TRBJ2-5 | . | TRBV5-1 | TRBD2 | CASSLVTSGKYQETQYF | TGCGCCAGCAGCTTGGTTACTAGCGGGAAGTACCAAGAGACCCAGTACTTC
TRBJ2-7 | few | TRBV5-4 | TRBD2 | CASSLREGYEQYF | TGTGCCAGCAGCTTGCGGGAGGGCTACGAGCAGTACTTC
TRBJ2-3 | . | TRBV11-2 | . | CASSLDVQGRMYF | TGTGCCAGCAGCTTAGATGTCCAGGGCCGTATGTATTTT
TRBJ1-2 | . | TRBV2 | . | CASSEGGDGYTF | TGTGCCAGCAGTGAAGGGGGGGATGGCTACACCTTC
TRBJ2-5 | . | TRBV4-3 | TRBD1 | CASSRGTGVPETQYF | TGCGCCAGCAGCCGAGGGACAGGGGTACCGGAGACCCAGTACTTC
TRBJ1-5 | . | TRBV28 | . | CASDGGGAQPQHF | TGTGCCAGCGATGGGGGGGGCGCGCAGCCCCAGCATTTT
TRBJ1-1 | once | TRBV7-9 | . | CASSLESEAFF | TGTGCCAGCAGCTTAGAATCGGAAGCTTTCTTT
TRBJ1-2 | . | TRBV6-5 | . | CASSYGQTQYYGYTF | TGTGCCAGCAGTTACGGGCAGACACAATACTATGGCTACACCTTC
TRBJ2-7 | . | TRBV30 | TRBD1 | CASRLGQGAYEQYF | TGTGCCTCGAGGCTTGGACAGGGGGCATACGAGCAGTACTTC
TRBJ2-7 | . | TRBV7-2 | TRBD1 | CASRSQGFPSQYF | TGTGCCAGCAGGTCACAGGGGTTCCCCTCGCAGTACTTC
TRBJ1-4 | . | TRBV18 | . | CASSPLTAEKLFF | TGTGCCAGCTCACCACTCACAGCCGAAAAACTGTTTTTT
TRBJ2-1 | . | TRBV28 | TRBD2 | CASSLDGGLAGGPRCEQFF | TGTGCCAGCAGTTTAGACGGTGGACTAGCGGGAGGGCCACGATGTGAGCAGTTCTTC
TRBJ2-3 | . | TRBV4-1 | TRBD2 | CASSHPLAGATDTQYF | TGCGCCAGCAGCCATCCCCTAGCGGGAGCCACAGATACGCAGTATTTT
TRBJ2-5 | . | TRBV6-5 | . | CASSSPDSSKTQYF | TGTGCCAGCAGTTCTCCGGACAGTTCCAAGACCCAGTACTTC
TRBJ2-7 | . | TRBV5-8 | . | CASSWDGRRATYEQYF | TGTGCCAGCAGCTGGGACGGGAGACGGGCTACCTACGAGCAGTACTTC
TRBJ1-3 | . | TRBV6-1 | . | CASSEPSGRNTIYF | TGTGCCAGCAGTGAGCCTTCAGGGAGAAACACCATATATTTT
TRBJ2-1 | . | TRBV30 | TRBD1 | CAWSRGQGLNEQFF | TGTGCCTGGAGCAGGGGACAGGGGTTGAATGAGCAGTTCTTC
TRBJ1-1 | . | TRBV27 | . | CASSLFGGSEAFF | TGTGCCAGCAGTTTATTCGGCGGTTCTGAAGCTTTCTTT
TRBJ2-1 | . | TRBV2 | TRBD1 | CASSETETGGWHEQFF | TGTGCCAGCAGTGAAACGGAGACAGGGGGCTGGCATGAGCAGTTCTTC
TRBJ1-5 | once | TRBV5-6 | TRBD1 | CASQNRGLRQPQHF | TGTGCCAGTCAAAACAGGGGATTGCGCCAGCCCCAGCATTTT
TRBJ1-2 | . | TRBV13 | TRBD1 | CASSSGTGEVNYGYTF | TGTGCCAGCAGCTCCGGGACAGGGGAGGTTAACTATGGCTACACCTTC
TRBJ1-2 | . | TRBV5-1 | TRBD1 | CASSNRDRGSGGYTF | TGCGCCAGCAGCAACCGGGACAGGGGGTCCGGTGGCTACACCTTC
TRBJ2-5 | . | TRBV30 | . | CAWSLGGAGETQYF | TGTGCCTGGAGTCTAGGGGGCGCGGGGGAGACCCAGTACTTC
TRBJ2-7 | . | TRBV30 | . | CAWSVNQAYEQYF | TGTGCCTGGAGTGTAAACCAGGCGTACGAGCAGTACTTC
TRBJ1-1 | . | TRBV5-4 | TRBD1 | CASSLEAGGDAFF | TGTGCCAGCAGCTTGGAGGCAGGGGGCGACGCTTTCTTT
TRBJ2-3 | . | TRBV30 | TRBD2 | CAWSVGGNSTDTQYF | TGTGCCTGGAGTGTGGGAGGGAATAGCACAGATACGCAGTATTTT
TRBJ2-1 | . | TRBV27 | TRBD1 | CASSLDGTAFTNEQFF | TGTGCCAGCAGTTTAGACGGGACAGCATTTACCAATGAGCAGTTCTTC
TRBJ2-3 | few | TRBV11-1 | TRBD2 | CASSLASGAFTDTQYF | TGTGCCAGCAGCTTAGCTAGCGGGGCTTTCACAGATACGCAGTATTTT
TRBJ1-2 | . | TRBV5-1 | TRBD1 | CASSYTNTGGDGYTF | TGCGCCAGCAGCTACACAAACACAGGGGGCGATGGCTACACCTTC
TRBJ2-7 | . | TRBV6-1 | TRBD2 | CASSDQLAGVDEQYF | TGTGCCAGCAGTGACCAGCTAGCGGGGGTGGACGAGCAGTACTTC
TRBJ1-3 | . | TRBV4-1 | . | CASSQILTGGFSKNTIYF | TGCGCCAGCAGCCAGATACTAACGGGCGGGTTTAGCAAGAACACCATATATTTT
TRBJ1-1 | . | TRBV28 | . | CASSLQVREAFF | TGTGCCAGCAGTTTACAGGTTCGGGAAGCTTTCTTT
TRBJ1-4 | . | TRBV5-1 | TRBD1 | CASSLVGTGPEKLFF | TGCGCCAGCAGCTTGGTCGGGACAGGGCCTGAAAAACTGTTTTTT
TRBJ1-2 | . | TRBV5-1 | . | CASSISGFGYTF | TGCGCCAGCAGCATATCAGGTTTCGGCTACACCTTC
TRBJ1-1 | once | TRBV10-1 | TRBD1 | CASSESTRGAFF | TGCGCCAGCAGTGAGTCGACCAGGGGGGCTTTCTTT
TRBJ2-3 | . | TRBV19 | . | CASTGHNTDTQYF | TGTGCCAGTACCGGACACAACACAGATACGCAGTATTTT
TRBJ2-5 | . | TRBV2 | TRBD2 | CASPPSGRQETQYF | TGTGCCAGCCCACCTAGCGGGAGGCAAGAGACCCAGTACTTC